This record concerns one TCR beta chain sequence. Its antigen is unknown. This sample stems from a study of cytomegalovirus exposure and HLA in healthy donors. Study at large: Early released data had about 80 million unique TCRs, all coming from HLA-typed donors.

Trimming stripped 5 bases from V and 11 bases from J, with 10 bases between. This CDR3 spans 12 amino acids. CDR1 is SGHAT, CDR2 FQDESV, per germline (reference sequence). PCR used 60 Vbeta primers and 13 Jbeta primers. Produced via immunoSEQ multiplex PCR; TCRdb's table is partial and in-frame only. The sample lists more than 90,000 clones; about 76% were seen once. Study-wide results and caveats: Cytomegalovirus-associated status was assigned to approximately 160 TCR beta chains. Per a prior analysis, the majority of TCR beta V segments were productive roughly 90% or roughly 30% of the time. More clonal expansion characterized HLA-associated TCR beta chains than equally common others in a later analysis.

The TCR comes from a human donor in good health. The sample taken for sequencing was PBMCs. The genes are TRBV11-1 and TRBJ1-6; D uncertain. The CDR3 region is CASSDGVTPLHF. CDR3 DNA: TGTGCCAGCAGCGACGGGGTGACACCCCTCCACTTT.